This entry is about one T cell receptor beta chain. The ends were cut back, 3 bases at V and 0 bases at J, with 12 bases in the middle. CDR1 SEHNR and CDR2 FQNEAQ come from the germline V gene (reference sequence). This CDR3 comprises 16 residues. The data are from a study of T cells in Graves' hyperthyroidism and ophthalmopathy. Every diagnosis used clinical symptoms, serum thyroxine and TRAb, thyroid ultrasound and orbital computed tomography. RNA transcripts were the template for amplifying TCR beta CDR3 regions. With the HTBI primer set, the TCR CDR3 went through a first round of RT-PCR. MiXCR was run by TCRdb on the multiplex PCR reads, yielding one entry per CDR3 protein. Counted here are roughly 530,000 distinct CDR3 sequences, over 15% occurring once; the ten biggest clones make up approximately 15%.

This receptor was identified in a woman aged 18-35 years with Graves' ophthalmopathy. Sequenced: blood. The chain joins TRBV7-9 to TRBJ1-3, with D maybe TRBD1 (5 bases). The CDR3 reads CASSLSFGGSGNTIYF. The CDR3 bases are TGTGCCAGCAGCTTGTCATTCGGGGGCTCTGGAAACACCATATATTTT.